Shown below are 24 T cell receptor beta chains from a single sample sequenced in a study of T cell responses to AZD1222 COVID-19 vaccine. The table came from immunoSEQ multiplex PCR; TCRdb's copy has only in-frame clones and leaves some out. The table has 130,000 to 150,000 clones, approximately 89% seen once. The sequenced sample was peripheral blood, obtained on day 0 of AZD1222 vaccination. These TCRs come from an adult in good health.

The chain's CDR3 is CASSAGFYSNQPQHF. The CDR3 DNA is TGTGCCAGCAGCGCAGGGTTTTATAGCAATCAGCCCCAGCATTTT. The genes are TRBV6-2 or TRBV6-3 and TRBJ1-5; D may be TRBD1 (5 bases). The CDR3 contains 15 residues. Trimming pared 6 bases from V and 0 bases from J, leaving 12 bases between. CDR1 MNHEY and CDR2 SVGEGT come from the germline V gene.

This clone was picked up one time. The rearrangement joins TRBV28 to TRBJ2-1, with 7 bases fitting TRBD2. The CDR3 runs 17 residues. With 4 bases clipped from V and 7 bases from J, the junction kept 16 bases outside the gene matches. From germline, CDR1 is MDHEN and CDR2 SYDVKM. The CDR3 is CASSSSRSGGRGNEQFF. CDR3 coding DNA: TGTGCCAGCAGTTCCTCCCGGTCGGGGGGTCGAGGGAATGAGCAGTTCTTC.

The chain links TRBV9 to TRBJ1-3; D unclear. V was pared by 0 bases and J by 4 bases, with 5 bases between. Per the germline V gene, CDR1 is SGDLS and CDR2 is YYNGEE. The CDR3 has 13 residues. CDR3 amino acids: CASSVAGGNTIYF. As DNA, the CDR3 is TGTGCCAGCAGCGTAGCGGGCGGAAACACCATATATTTT.

V gene TRBV5-6 combines with J gene TRBJ2-7; D unresolved. The CDR3 length is 11 residues. The germline V gene encodes CDR1 SGHDT and CDR2 YYEEEE. V was cut by 6 bases and J by 6 bases, with 10 bases left in between. CDR3 protein: CASTGSGEQYF. For the CDR3, the DNA is TGTGCCAGCACCGGTTCGGGCGAGCAGTACTTC.

The V call is TRBV5-1, the J call TRBJ2-7, with 8 positions matching TRBD1. With V trimmed by 4 bases and J by 4 bases, 13 bases remained unmatched. The CDR3 is 16 residues long. The germline CDR1 and CDR2 sequences are SGHRS and YFSETQ. CDR3 region: CASSGGLGQVLYEQYF. CDR3 DNA: TGCGCCAGCAGCGGCGGCCTGGGACAGGTTTTGTACGAGCAGTACTTC.

The rearrangement uses TRBV6-5 and TRBJ1-5; the D is unclear. Trimming left V 4 bases short and J 9 bases short, with 13 bases between. From germline, CDR1 is MNHEY and CDR2 SVGAGI. This CDR3 is built from 13 residues. CDR3 bases: TGTGCCAGCAGTTTTACCCCGGGGATGCCCCAGCATTTT. Protein: CASSFTPGMPQHF.

This chain joins TRBV18 and TRBJ2-1; 7 nucleotides line up with TRBD2. This CDR3 region has 18 residues. Germline values: CDR1 KGHSH, CDR2 LQKENI. V lost 0 bases to trimming and J lost 4 bases; unmatched junction nucleotides: 12. The chain's CDR3 is CASSPPEYAGEVYNEQFF. CDR3 sequence (DNA): TGTGCCAGCTCACCACCCGAGTATGCGGGAGAAGTGTACAATGAGCAGTTCTTC.

The rearrangement links TRBV9 to TRBJ2-7; TRBD1 matches at 7 bases. Germline CDR1 SGDLS, CDR2 YYNGEE. With V trimmed by 4 bases and J by 4 bases, 8 bases remained unmatched. The CDR3 runs to 14 residues. Written as DNA, the CDR3 is TGTGCCAGCAGCCCGGGACAGTCAGTTTACGAGCAGTACTTC. Translated: CASSPGQSVYEQYF.

The V gene is TRBV19, the J gene TRBJ1-2; no clear D. The CDR3 sequence is 13 residues long. Germline loops: CDR1 LNHDA, CDR2 SQIVND (reference sequence). V was trimmed by 3 bases and J by 4 bases, leaving 9 bases between them. For the CDR3, the DNA is TGTGCCAGTAGTATTCGCAGATCCTATGGCTACACCTTC. Residues: CASSIRRSYGYTF.

The gene calls are TRBV2 and TRBJ1-5, with 8 bases that match TRBD1. The CDR3 is made up of 14 amino acids. CDR1 SNHLY and CDR2 FYNNEI come from the germline V gene. The junction had 3 bases not matched to a gene; V was cut back by 5 bases and J by 3 bases. The CDR3 DNA is TGTGCCAGCAGTCTGGACAGGGACAATCAGCCCCAGCATTTT. Encoded protein: CASSLDRDNQPQHF.

V gene TRBV5-6 combines with J gene TRBJ2-7; 11 bases align to TRBD2. CDR1 is SGHDT, CDR2 YYEEEE, per germline. The trim removed 0 bases at V and 2 bases at J, leaving 4 bases unmatched. The CDR3 loop spans 16 amino acids. DNA for the CDR3: TGTGCCAGCAGCTTGGCTACGGGACTAGCGGCCTACGAGCAGTACTTC. It specifies CASSLATGLAAYEQYF.

This clone turned up a few times. The chain has TRBV6-4 and TRBJ2-6; D uncertain. Trimming removed 2 bases from V and 0 bases from J, with 5 bases in between. Germline V lookup: CDR1 MRHNA, CDR2 SNTAGT. This CDR3 contains 15 residues. The CDR3 region has the DNA TGTGCCAGCAGTGACGAGAACTCTGGGGCCAACGTCCTGACTTTC. It yields the protein CASSDENSGANVLTF.

This chain connects TRBV5-4 to TRBJ2-2; TRBD2 matches 12 bases. Germline loops: CDR1 SGHNT, CDR2 YYREEE (reference sequence). This CDR3 spans 17 amino acids. Trimming at V came to 2 bases and at J to 5 bases, leaving 7 bases not matched to a gene. The CDR3 nucleotides are TGTGCCAGCAGCTTCCAACTAGCGGGGGGTCCTACCGGGGAGCTGTTTTTT. This sequence encodes CASSFQLAGGPTGELFF. The variable domain in full, completed from reference TRBV5-4 and TRBJ2-2, reads ETGVTQSPTHLIKTRGQQVTLRCSSQSGHNTVSWYQQALGQGPQFIFQYYREEENGRGNFPPRFSGLQFPNYSSELNVNALELDDSALYLCASSFQLAGGPTGELFFGEGSRLTVL.

The chain employs TRBV12-5 and TRBJ2-3; no clear D. The CDR3 has 14 amino acids. Germline CDR1 LGHNT, CDR2 FRNRAP. The V and J ends lost 2 bases and 6 bases respectively, with 12 bases between them. CDR3 region: CASGLNGPRDTQYF. The DNA of the CDR3 is TGTGCTAGTGGTTTGAATGGCCCTCGGGATACGCAGTATTTT.

The genes are TRBV19 and TRBJ1-1; D not certain. Germline values: CDR1 LNHDA, CDR2 SQIVND (reference sequence). CDR3 size: 13 residues. With 7 bases removed from V and 5 bases from J, the gap between germline ends came to 14 bases. CDR3 loop: CASTSFHGTEAFF. The CDR3 bases are TGTGCCAGTACCTCTTTCCACGGGACTGAAGCTTTCTTT.

CDR3 amino acids: CSADQGTSYGYTF. The CDR3 DNA is TGCAGCGCTGATCAGGGGACGTCCTATGGCTACACCTTC. This chain joins TRBV29-1 and TRBJ1-2, with D possibly TRBD1 on 6 matching bases. This CDR3 spans 13 amino acids. Trimming took off 7 bases at V and 4 bases at J, with 16 bases between the two ends. CDR1 and CDR2 from the germline V gene are SQVTM and ANQGSEA.

The chain is built from TRBV25-1 and TRBJ1-5; D remains ambiguous. Germline V gives CDR1 MGHDK, CDR2 SYGVNS. The CDR3 has 14 amino acids. V lost 2 bases and J lost 9, with 14 bases in between. The CDR3 nucleotides read TGTGCCAGCAGTGAAACGCTCGGTCGCGGGCCCCAGCATTTT. Residues: CASSETLGRGPQHF.

This clone showed up just a few times. The rearrangement links TRBV28 to TRBJ1-2; D is unresolved. CDR1 and CDR2 from the germline V gene are MDHEN and SYDVKM. This CDR3 is 14 amino acids long. V was pared by 1 base and J by 6 bases, with 12 bases between. The CDR3: CASSLFGRGDGYTF. In nucleotides, the CDR3 is TGTGCCAGCAGTTTATTTGGTCGTGGGGATGGCTACACCTTC.

The chain couples TRBV6-5 to TRBJ1-5; 9 bases align to TRBD1. Germline lookup yields CDR1 MNHEY and CDR2 SVGAGI. J lost 5 bases, V lost 5 bases, and 4 bases had no gene match. The CDR3 runs to 14 residues. The CDR3 is CASSPGTGYQPQHF. In nucleotides, the CDR3 is TGTGCCAGCAGTCCCGGGACAGGGTATCAGCCCCAGCATTTT.

This chain uses TRBV19 with TRBJ1-1, with D unclear. This CDR3 has 13 amino acids. V was clipped by 5 bases and J by 0 bases, with 7 bases between them. Germline V gene data show CDR1 as LNHDA and CDR2 as SQIVND (reference sequence). In DNA, the CDR3 is TGTGCCAGTAGTGTGGCGGTGAACACTGAAGCTTTCTTT. Its protein product is CASSVAVNTEAFF.

V and J are TRBV3-1 (or the pseudogene TRBV3-2) and TRBJ1-2; no definite D call. Germline lookup yields CDR1 LGHDT and CDR2 YNNKEL (reference sequence). This CDR3 spans 12 amino acids. Trimming cost V 4 bases and J 8 bases, with 11 bases left between them. Written as DNA, the CDR3 is TGTGCCAGCAGCCTAGTCAATGCCGGCTACACCTTC. Protein sequence: CASSLVNAGYTF.

The chain links TRBV2 to TRBJ1-1; weak D call: TRBD1 (5 bases). Germline-derived CDR1 and CDR2 are SNHLY and FYNNEI. This CDR3 is built from 13 residues. V shed 3 bases and J shed 0 bases, with 5 bases lying between them. DNA for the CDR3: TGTGCCAGCAGTGAGGGGCTGAACACTGAAGCTTTCTTT. It encodes CASSEGLNTEAFF.

This CDR3 is CASSQQPGGAADTQYF. The CDR3 DNA sequence: TGTGCCAGCAGCCAACAACCCGGGGGAGCCGCCGATACGCAGTATTTT. The chain is built from TRBV3-1 (or the pseudogene TRBV3-2) and TRBJ2-3; D possibly corresponds to TRBD2 (6 bases). There are 16 residues in the CDR3. Germline CDR1 reads LGHDT; CDR2 reads YNNKEL (reference sequence). V was cut by 2 bases and J by 6 bases, with 18 bases left in between.

The chain combines TRBV7-6 with TRBJ1-4, with 7 bases aligning to TRBD1. Losses at the gene ends were 1 base for V and 6 bases for J; bases not matched to a gene: 2. The CDR3 is made up of 14 amino acids. Per germline, CDR1 SGHVS and CDR2 FNYEAQ. The CDR3 DNA sequence: TGTGCCAGCAGCTTAGGACAGGGTTATGAAAAACTGTTTTTT. This gives the protein CASSLGQGYEKLFF.